This T cell receptor (beta chain) was identified during a study of early stage breast cancer tumors. General observations from the study: Tumor and normal breast were distinguished via blood comparison in about 85% of the 16 patients.

Concerning this clone: Its cognate antigen is unknown.

TCRdb's table, derived via immunoSEQ multiplex PCR, lists solely in-frame clones and lacks some. The repertoire holds roughly 56,000 clones, with roughly 80% as singletons. Germline-derived CDR1 and CDR2 are LNHDA and SQIVND (reference sequence). The CDR3 extends over 15 amino acids. V lost 5 bases to trimming and J lost 5 bases, with 18 bases between them. The chain employs TRBV19 and TRBJ1-1; tentatively, D is TRBD1 (6 bases). The sample was blood. The TCR was taken from a person aged 30 to 40 with breast cancer. The CDR3 region is CASSPPRGAGTEAFF. CDR3 DNA sequence: TGTGCCAGTAGTCCCCCCCGGGGGGCAGGGACTGAAGCTTTCTTT.